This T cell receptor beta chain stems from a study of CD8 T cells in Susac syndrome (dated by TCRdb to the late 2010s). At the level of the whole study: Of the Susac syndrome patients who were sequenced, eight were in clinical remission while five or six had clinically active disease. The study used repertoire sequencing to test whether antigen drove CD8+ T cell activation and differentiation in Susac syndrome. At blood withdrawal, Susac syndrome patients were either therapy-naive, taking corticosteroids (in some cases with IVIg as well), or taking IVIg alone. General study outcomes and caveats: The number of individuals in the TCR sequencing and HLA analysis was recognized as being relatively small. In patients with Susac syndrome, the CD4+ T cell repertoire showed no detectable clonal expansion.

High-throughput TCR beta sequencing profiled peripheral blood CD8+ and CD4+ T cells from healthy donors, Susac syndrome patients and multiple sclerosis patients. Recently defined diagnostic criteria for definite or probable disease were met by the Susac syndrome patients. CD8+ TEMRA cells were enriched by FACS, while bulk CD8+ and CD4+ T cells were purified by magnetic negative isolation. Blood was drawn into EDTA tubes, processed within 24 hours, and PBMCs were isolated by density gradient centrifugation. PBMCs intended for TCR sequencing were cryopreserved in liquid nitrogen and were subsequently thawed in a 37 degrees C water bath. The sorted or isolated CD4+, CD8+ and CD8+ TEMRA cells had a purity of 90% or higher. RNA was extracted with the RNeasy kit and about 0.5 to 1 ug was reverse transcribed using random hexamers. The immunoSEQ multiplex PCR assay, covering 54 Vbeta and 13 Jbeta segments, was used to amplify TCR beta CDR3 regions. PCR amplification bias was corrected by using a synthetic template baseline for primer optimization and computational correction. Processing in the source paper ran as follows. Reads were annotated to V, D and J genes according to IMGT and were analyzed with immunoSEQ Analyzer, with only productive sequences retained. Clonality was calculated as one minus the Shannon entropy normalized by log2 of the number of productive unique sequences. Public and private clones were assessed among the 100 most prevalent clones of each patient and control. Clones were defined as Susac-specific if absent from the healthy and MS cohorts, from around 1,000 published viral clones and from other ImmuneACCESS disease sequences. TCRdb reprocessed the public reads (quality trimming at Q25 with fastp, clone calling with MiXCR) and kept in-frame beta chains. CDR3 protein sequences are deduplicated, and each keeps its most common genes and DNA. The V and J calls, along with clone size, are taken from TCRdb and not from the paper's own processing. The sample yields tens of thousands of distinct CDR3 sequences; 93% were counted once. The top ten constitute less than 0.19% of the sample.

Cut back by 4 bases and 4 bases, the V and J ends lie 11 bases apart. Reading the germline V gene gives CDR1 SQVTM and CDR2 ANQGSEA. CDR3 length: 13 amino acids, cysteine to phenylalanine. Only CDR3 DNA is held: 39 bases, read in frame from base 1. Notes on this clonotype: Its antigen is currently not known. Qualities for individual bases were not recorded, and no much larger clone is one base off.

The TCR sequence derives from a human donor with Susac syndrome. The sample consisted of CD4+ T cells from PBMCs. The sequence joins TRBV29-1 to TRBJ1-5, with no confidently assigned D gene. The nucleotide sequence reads TGCAGCGTTGCCCTAGCGCAAAATCAGCCCCAGCATTTT. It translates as CSVALAQNQPQHF.